This T cell receptor beta chain emerged from a study of identical twins. For this clonotype: An end of the junction does not agree with germline; a read error may underlie this.

Germline V gene sequence: CDR1 MDHEN, CDR2 SYDVKM. The CDR3 has 17 residues. Via MiXCR, TCRdb re-called the 5' RACE reads, giving one row per CDR3 protein. Among 690,000 or so distinct CDR3 sequences listed, 8.6% were seen once. The data also belong to a second study, concerning yellow fever vaccine responses in identical twins.

The rearrangement uses TRBV28 and TRBJ2-3; the D gene is possibly TRBD2 (6 bases). The clonotype was recovered from a woman in her late teens or twenties in good health. Source material: PBMCs. This CDR3 reads CASSFIGTAGSTDTQYF. In nucleotides, the CDR3 is TGTGCCAGCAGTTTCATTGGGACGGCGGGGAGCACAGATACGCAGTACTTT.